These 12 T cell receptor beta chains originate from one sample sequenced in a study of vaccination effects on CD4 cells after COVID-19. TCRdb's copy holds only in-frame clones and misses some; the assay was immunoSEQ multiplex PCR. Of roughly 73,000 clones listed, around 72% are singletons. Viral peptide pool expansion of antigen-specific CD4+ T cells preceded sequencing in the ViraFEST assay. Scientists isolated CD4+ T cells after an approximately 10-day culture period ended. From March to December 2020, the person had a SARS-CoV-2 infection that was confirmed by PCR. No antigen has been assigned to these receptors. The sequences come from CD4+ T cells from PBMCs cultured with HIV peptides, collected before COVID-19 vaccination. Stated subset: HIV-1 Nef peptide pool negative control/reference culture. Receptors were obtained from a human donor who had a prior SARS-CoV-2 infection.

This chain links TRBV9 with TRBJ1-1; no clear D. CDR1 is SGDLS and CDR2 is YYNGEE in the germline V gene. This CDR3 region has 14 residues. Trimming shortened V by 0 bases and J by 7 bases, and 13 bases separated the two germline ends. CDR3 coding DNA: TGTGCCAGCAGCGTAGCCCCTACTACGGGTGAAGCTTTCTTT. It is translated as CASSVAPTTGEAFF.

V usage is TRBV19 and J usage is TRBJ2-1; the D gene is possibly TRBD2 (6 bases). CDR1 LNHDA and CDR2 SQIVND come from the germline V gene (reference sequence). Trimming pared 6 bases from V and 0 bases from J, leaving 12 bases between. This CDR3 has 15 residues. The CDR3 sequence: CASSPGTDSYNEQFF. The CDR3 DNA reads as TGTGCCAGTAGCCCAGGGACTGACTCCTACAATGAGCAGTTCTTC. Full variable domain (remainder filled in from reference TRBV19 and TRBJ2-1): DGGITQSPKYLFRKEGQNVTLSCEQNLNHDAMYWYRQDPGQGLRLIYYSQIVNDFQKGDIAEGYSVSREKKESFPLTVTSAQKNPTAFYLCASSPGTDSYNEQFFGPGTRLTVL.

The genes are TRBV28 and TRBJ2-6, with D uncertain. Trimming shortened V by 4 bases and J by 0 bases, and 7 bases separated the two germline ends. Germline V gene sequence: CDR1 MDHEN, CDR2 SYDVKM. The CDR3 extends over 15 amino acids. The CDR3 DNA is TGTGCCAGCAGTTCAAAGGGCTCTGGGGCCAACGTCCTGACTTTC. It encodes CASSSKGSGANVLTF.

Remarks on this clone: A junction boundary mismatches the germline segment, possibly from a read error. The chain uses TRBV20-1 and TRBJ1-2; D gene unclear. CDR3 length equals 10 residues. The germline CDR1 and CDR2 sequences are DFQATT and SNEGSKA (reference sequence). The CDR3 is CSASKLSESF. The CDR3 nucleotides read TGCAGTGCTAGCAAGCTGTCAGAGTCCTTC.

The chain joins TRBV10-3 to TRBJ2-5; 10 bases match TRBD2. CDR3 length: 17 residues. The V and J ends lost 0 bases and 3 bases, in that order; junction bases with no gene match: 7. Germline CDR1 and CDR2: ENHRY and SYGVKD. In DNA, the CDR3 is TGTGCCATCAGTGAGTCCGGAAGCGGGGGGGGCAAAGAGACCCAGTACTTC. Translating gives CAISESGSGGGKETQYF.

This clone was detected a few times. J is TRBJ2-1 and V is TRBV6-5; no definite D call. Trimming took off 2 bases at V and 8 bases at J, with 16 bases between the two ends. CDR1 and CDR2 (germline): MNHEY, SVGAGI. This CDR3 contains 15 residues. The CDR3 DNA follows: TGTGCCAGCAGTTACCCCTTCACCGCAAGCTATGAGCAGTTCTTC. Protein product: CASSYPFTASYEQFF.

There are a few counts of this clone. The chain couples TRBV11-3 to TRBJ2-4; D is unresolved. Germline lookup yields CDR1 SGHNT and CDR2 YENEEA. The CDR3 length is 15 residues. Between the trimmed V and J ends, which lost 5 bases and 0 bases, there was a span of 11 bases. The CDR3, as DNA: TGTGCCAGCAGCGAAAACAGCCTAGCCAAAAACATTCAGTACTTC. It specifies CASSENSLAKNIQYF.

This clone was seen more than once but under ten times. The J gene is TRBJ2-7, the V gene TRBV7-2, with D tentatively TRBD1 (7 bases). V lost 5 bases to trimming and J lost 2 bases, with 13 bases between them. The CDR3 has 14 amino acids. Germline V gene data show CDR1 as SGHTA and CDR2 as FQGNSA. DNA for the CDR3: TGTGCCAGCAGCGTAGGAGGGGGCCCCTACGAGCAGTACTTC. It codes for CASSVGGGPYEQYF. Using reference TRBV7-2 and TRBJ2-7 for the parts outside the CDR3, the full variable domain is GAGVSQSPSNKVTEKGKDVELRCDPISGHTALYWYRQSLGQGLEFLIYFQGNSAPDKSGLPSDRFSAERTGGSVSTLTIQRTQQEDSAVYLCASSVGGGPYEQYFGPGTRLTVT.

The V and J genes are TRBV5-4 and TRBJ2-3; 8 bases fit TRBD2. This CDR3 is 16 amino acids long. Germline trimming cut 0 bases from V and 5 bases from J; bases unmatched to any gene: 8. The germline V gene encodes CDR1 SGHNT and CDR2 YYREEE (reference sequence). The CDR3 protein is CASSLGVAGPGDTQYF. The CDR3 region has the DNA TGTGCCAGCAGCTTGGGGGTAGCGGGGCCAGGAGATACGCAGTATTTT.

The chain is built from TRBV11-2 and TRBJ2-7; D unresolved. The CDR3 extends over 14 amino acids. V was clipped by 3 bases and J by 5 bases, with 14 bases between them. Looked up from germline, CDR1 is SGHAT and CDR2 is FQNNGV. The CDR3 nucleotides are TGTGCCAGCAGCTTGGGTGGTAGGATGAACGAGCAGTACTTC. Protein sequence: CASSLGGRMNEQYF.

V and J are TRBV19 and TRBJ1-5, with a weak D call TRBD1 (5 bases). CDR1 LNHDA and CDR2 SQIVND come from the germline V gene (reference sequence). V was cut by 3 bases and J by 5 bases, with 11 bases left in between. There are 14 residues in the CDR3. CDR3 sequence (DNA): TGTGCCAGTAGTATTGGACATTTATATCAGCCCCAGCATTTT. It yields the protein CASSIGHLYQPQHF.

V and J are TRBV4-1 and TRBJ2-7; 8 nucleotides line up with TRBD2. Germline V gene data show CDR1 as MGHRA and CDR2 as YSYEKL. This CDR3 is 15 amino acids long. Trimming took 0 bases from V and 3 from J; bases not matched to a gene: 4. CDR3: CASSQDLGLVYEQYF. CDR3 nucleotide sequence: TGCGCCAGCAGCCAAGATTTGGGACTAGTCTACGAGCAGTACTTC.